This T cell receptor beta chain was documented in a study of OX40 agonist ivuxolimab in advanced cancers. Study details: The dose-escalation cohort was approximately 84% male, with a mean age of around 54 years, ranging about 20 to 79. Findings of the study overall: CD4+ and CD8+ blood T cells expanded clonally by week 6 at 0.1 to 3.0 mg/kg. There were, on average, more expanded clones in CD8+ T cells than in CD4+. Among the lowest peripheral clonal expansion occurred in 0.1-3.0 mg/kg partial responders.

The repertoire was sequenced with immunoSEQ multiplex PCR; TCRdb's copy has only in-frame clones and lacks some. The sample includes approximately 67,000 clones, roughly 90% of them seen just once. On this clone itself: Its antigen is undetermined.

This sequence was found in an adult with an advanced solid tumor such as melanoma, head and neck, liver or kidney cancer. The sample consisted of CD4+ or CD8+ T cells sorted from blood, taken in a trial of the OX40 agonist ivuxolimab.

CDR3 sequence: CASRTWAGPGEQYF. CDR3 bases: TGTGCCAGCAGAACCTGGGCAGGGCCAGGCGAGCAGTACTTC. The chain uses TRBV27 and TRBJ2-7, with D perhaps TRBD1 (5 bases). The germline V gene has CDR1 MNHEY and CDR2 SMNVEV (reference sequence). Trimming shortened V by 6 bases and J by 6 bases, and 18 bases separated the two germline ends. The CDR3 is 14 amino acids.